Each of the 6 T cell receptor beta chains below was sequenced from the same sample in a study of T cell clonality in common variable immunodeficiency. Profiling relied on immunoSEQ multiplex PCR, and the TCRdb table lists in-frame clones only, not all of them. The sample gives approximately 52,000 clones, none seen only once, and the top ten clones hold approximately 3.6%. The sample taken for sequencing was peripheral blood mononuclear cells. The receptors originated from a person aged 18 to 75 in good health.

This clone has at least ten counts. The CDR3 end is not reached by the read, which stops 3 residues before it; the germline J gene fills it in. V usage is TRBV19 and J usage is TRBJ2-1, with D unclear. Trimming left V 0 bases short and J 6 bases short, with 12 bases between. The CDR3 spans 15 residues. In germline, CDR1 is LNHDA, CDR2 SQIVND (reference sequence). The CDR3 spells CASSIEARQPNEQFF. The sequenced CDR3 bases are TGTGCCAGTAGTATAGAGGCCAGGCAGCCCAATGAG.

In its sample, this clone was seen many times. The CDR3 extends 3 residues past the end of the read, so its final part is completed from the germline J gene. The rearrangement joins TRBV2 to TRBJ1-1; maybe TRBD1 (6 bases). The V end lost 2 bases, the J end lost 3 bases, and 16 bases lay between the germline ends. This CDR3 contains 16 residues. Germline V gene data show CDR1 as SNHLY and CDR2 as FYNNEI. The chain's CDR3 is CASSEWGRSPYTEAFF. The CDR3 bases that were read are TGTGCCAGCAGTGAATGGGGGCGGTCCCCCTACACTGAA.

Ten or more counts support this clone. The read gets to within 3 residues of the CDR3 end, and the germline J gene fills in the rest. The chain combines TRBV20-1 with TRBJ2-5; D remains unclear. This CDR3 is built from 18 residues. Germline lookup yields CDR1 DFQATT and CDR2 SNEGSKA (reference sequence). Trimming removed 0 bases from V and 1 base from J, with 21 bases in between. CDR3 residues: CSARDYGSAGVPQETQYF. The sequenced part of the CDR3 DNA is TGCAGTGCTAGAGATTATGGTTCGGCAGGAGTCCCCCAAGAGACC.

In its sample, this clone was seen many times. The CDR3 end lies 3 residues beyond the end of the read and is filled in from the germline J gene. J is TRBJ2-7 and V is TRBV20-1; 10 bases map to TRBD1. Germline V gene lookup returns CDR1 DFQATT and CDR2 SNEGSKA (reference sequence). The CDR3 runs to 12 residues. J lost 5 bases, V lost 5 bases, and 3 bases had no gene match. CDR3 DNA (partial): TGCAGTGCTGACAGGGGGCTAGACGAG. Translation gives CSADRGLDE. The full CDR3 protein is CSADRGLDEQYF.

Many counts were recorded for this clone. The sequenced fragment ends 3 residues before the CDR3 boundary, so the rest is inferred from the germline J gene. This chain joins TRBV7-2 and TRBJ2-4; D gene ambiguous. Germline V gene lookup returns CDR1 SGHTA and CDR2 FQGNSA. The CDR3 has 15 residues. V was pared by 2 bases and J by 3 bases, with 11 bases between. CDR3 DNA (partial): TGTGCCAGCAGCTTACCCGAGAGCTTCAAAAACATT. It codes for CASSLPESFKNI. The CDR3 in its entirety is CASSLPESFKNIQYF. Together with reference TRBV7-2 and TRBJ2-4, the CDR3 gives the full variable domain: GAGVSQSPSNKVTEKGKDVELRCDPISGHTALYWYRQSLGQGLEFLIYFQGNSAPDKSGLPSDRFSAERTGGSVSTLTIQRTQQEDSAVYLCASSLPESFKNIQYFGAGTRLSVL.

This clone was counted ten times or more. CDR3 DNA, as far as it was read: TGTGCCAGCAGTGAAGCGCTAGATGAAAAA. Its translation: CASSEALDEK. The whole CDR3 is CASSEALDEKLFF. The chain has TRBV2 and TRBJ1-4; D is ambiguous. The read gets to within 3 residues of the CDR3 end, and the germline J gene fills in the rest. The CDR3 consists of 13 residues. Germline V gene lookup returns CDR1 SNHLY and CDR2 FYNNEI. V was cut by 0 bases and J by 6 bases, with 5 bases left in between.